These 24 T cell receptor beta chains originate from one sample sequenced in a study of T cell repertoires in cytomegalovirus infection. One entry per CDR3 protein results from TCRdb running MiXCR on the reads. The sample lists 650,000 to 900,000 distinct CDR3 sequences; approximately 32% were seen once. The antigens of these receptors remain unknown. The specimen was cultured CD8+ T cells from PBMCs, collected from culture after CMV antigen stimulation. Receptor source: a human donor in good health (CMV status not recorded). Some clones in this sample may be carry-over from other donors' samples.

The table lists this clonotype with many counts. This chain joins TRBV12-3 or TRBV12-4 and TRBJ1-2; 8 nucleotides line up with TRBD1. Losses at the gene ends were 6 bases for V and 0 bases for J; bases not matched to a gene: 12. The CDR3 is 17 residues long. The CDR3: CASSPNPGQVPNYGYTF. The CDR3 DNA reads as TGTGCCAGCAGCCCAAATCCGGGACAGGTGCCTAACTATGGCTACACCTTC.

This clonotype turned up a few times. This sequence joins TRBV11-2 and TRBJ2-6; D may be TRBD1 (6 bases). Trimming cost V 3 bases and J 0 bases, with 30 bases left between them. This CDR3 is built from 23 residues. From germline, CDR1 is SGHAT and CDR2 FQNNGV. CDR3 bases: TGTGCCAGCAGCTTTTGGGAAGGACAGACGATAAATTATGGAAACTCTGGGGCCAACGTCCTGACTTTC. Amino acid sequence: CASSFWEGQTINYGNSGANVLTF.

This clonotype is medium-sized in the sample. V gene TRBV6-5 combines with J gene TRBJ1-1; TRBD1 aligns across 9 bases. With 2 bases clipped from V and 1 base from J, the junction kept 5 bases outside the gene matches. The V gene's germline CDR1 is MNHEY and CDR2 SVGAGI. The CDR3 consists of 16 residues. CDR3 region: CASSYEGTGPNTEAFF. CDR3 DNA sequence: TGTGCCAGCAGTTACGAGGGGACAGGGCCGAACACTGAAGCTTTCTTT.

The chain carries TRBV28 and TRBJ2-1, with TRBD1 matching over 8 bases. The CDR3 sequence is 21 residues long. The V segment lost 6 bases and the J segment 0 bases; nucleotides outside the gene matches: 22. From germline, CDR1 is MDHEN and CDR2 SYDVKM. CDR3 nucleotides: TGTGCCAGCAGGCAAAACCTCCGGGACAGGACCAGTAAAAGCTCCTACAATGAGCAGTTCTTC. As protein: CASRQNLRDRTSKSSYNEQFF.

The chain couples TRBV27 to TRBJ1-1; D ambiguous. Germline V gene data show CDR1 as MNHEY and CDR2 as SMNVEV (reference sequence). The CDR3 spans 14 residues. V was clipped by 2 bases and J by 4 bases, with 11 bases between them. CDR3 protein: CASSLISGSTEAFF. Here the CDR3 DNA reads TGTGCCAGCAGTTTAATCTCCGGGAGCACTGAAGCTTTCTTT.

Here the CDR3 reads CASSWDTYNEQFF. DNA of the CDR3: TGTGCCAGCAGTTGGGACACCTACAATGAGCAGTTCTTC. V gene TRBV12-3 or TRBV12-4 combines with J gene TRBJ2-1; a possible D gene is TRBD1 (6 bases). The V end lost 4 bases, the J end lost 2 bases, and 6 bases lay between the germline ends. The CDR3 contains 13 residues.

This clonotype was recorded many times. The V call is TRBV7-2, the J call TRBJ1-5; 8 bases agree with TRBD1. Trimming at V came to 5 bases and at J to 6 bases, leaving 15 bases not matched to a gene. This CDR3 has 17 amino acids. Germline CDR1 and CDR2: SGHTA and FQGNSA. The DNA of the CDR3 is TGTGCCAGCAGCCCCGACAGGGGATGGGAATTGAGTCAGCCCCAGCATTTT. Protein: CASSPDRGWELSQPQHF.

Many counts were recorded for this clonotype. The chain couples TRBV7-3 to TRBJ2-2, with D possibly matching TRBD1 (5 bases). With 3 bases removed from V and 5 bases from J, the gap between germline ends came to 7 bases. Looked up from germline, CDR1 is SGHTA and CDR2 is FQGTGA. This CDR3 has 13 residues. CDR3 region: CASSFPGTGELFF. The CDR3 region has the DNA TGTGCCAGCAGCTTTCCAGGGACCGGGGAGCTGTTTTTT.

V and J are TRBV24-1 and TRBJ2-1, with D perhaps TRBD2 (5 bases). The CDR3 covers 16 residues. The germline V gene encodes CDR1 KGHDR and CDR2 SFDVKD. V lost 4 bases and J lost 8, with 20 bases in between. The CDR3 DNA follows: TGTGCCACCAGTGAAGGTACGGGGAGTCCCCTCGATGAGCAGTTCTTC. Protein product: CATSEGTGSPLDEQFF.

This clonotype has only a few counts. The chain links TRBV6-1 to TRBJ2-2, with 9 bases lining up with TRBD1. CDR3 length: 15 residues. CDR1 MNHNS and CDR2 SASEGT come from the germline V gene. Trimming cost V 9 bases and J 3 bases; bases outside gene matches: 8. CDR3 region: CASNRGQLDTGELFF. CDR3 DNA sequence: TGTGCCAGTAACAGGGGGCAGTTGGACACCGGGGAGCTGTTTTTT.

J is TRBJ2-1 and V is TRBV12-3 or TRBV12-4, with D possibly being TRBD1 or TRBD2 (5 bases each). V lost 4 bases and J 3 bases, leaving 13 bases between the germline ends. The CDR3 extends over 15 amino acids. The CDR3 nucleotides read TGTGCCAGCAGTTCGGACATGAGGGGCTACAATGAGCAGTTCTTC. It is translated as CASSSDMRGYNEQFF.

This clonotype occurred many times. As DNA, the CDR3 is TGTGCCAGCAGCTTCGACAGGGGATTTTCTGAAGCTTTCTTT. It yields the protein CASSFDRGFSEAFF. The rearrangement joins TRBV12-3 or TRBV12-4 to TRBJ1-1, with 8 bases aligning to TRBD1. J lost 6 bases, V lost 6 bases, and 9 bases had no gene match. This CDR3 has 14 residues.

This clonotype was counted only a few times. The rearrangement links TRBV4-1 to TRBJ2-5; D unresolved. In germline, CDR1 is MGHRA, CDR2 YSYEKL. V gave up 1 base and J gave up 1 base, with 7 bases separating them. The CDR3 spans 14 residues. The CDR3 nucleotides are TGCGCCAGCAGCCAAGGTCGCAGCCAAGAGACCCAGTACTTC. This gives the protein CASSQGRSQETQYF.

A remark on this clonotype: Germline and junction disagree at one end, which may indicate a read error. The chain combines TRBV7-8 with TRBJ2-1; no clear D gene. This CDR3 spans 16 amino acids. Germline loops: CDR1 SGHVS, CDR2 FQNEAQ. CDR3 sequence (DNA): TGTGCCAACAGCCCCCCCCCAGCGTCGGAATACAATGAGCAGTTCTTC. This encodes CANSPPPASEYNEQFF.

Many counts were recorded for this clonotype. The chain combines TRBV7-6 with TRBJ1-2; maybe TRBD1 (6 bases). Germline loops: CDR1 SGHVS, CDR2 FNYEAQ. V was cut by 2 bases and J by 0 bases, with 16 bases left in between. CDR3 length equals 17 residues. CDR3: CASSLMSSGDTNYGYTF. CDR3 in DNA: TGTGCCAGCAGCTTAATGTCATCCGGGGACACTAACTATGGCTACACCTTC.

The chain carries TRBV7-9 and TRBJ2-7; TRBD1 matches at 8 bases. Germline-derived CDR1 and CDR2 are SEHNR and FQNEAQ (reference sequence). Trimming cost V 4 bases and J 5 bases; bases outside gene matches: 7. CDR3 length: 14 amino acids. CDR3 sequence (DNA): TGTGCCAGCAGCTCGAGACAGGGGAACGACGAGCAGTACGTC. This translates into CASSSRQGNDEQYV.

This clonotype was detected a few times. The rearrangement uses TRBV12-3 or TRBV12-4 and TRBJ2-2; TRBD2 matches at 14 bases. The CDR3 has 18 residues. Trimming took 6 bases from V and 3 from J; bases not matched to a gene: 9. The DNA for the CDR3 is TGTGCCAGCAGAACTCGACTAGCGGGGGGGCACGACACCGGGGAGCTGTTTTTT. It is translated as CASRTRLAGGHDTGELFF.

This clonotype was counted between two and nine times. V and J are TRBV28 and TRBJ2-7; no clear D. The CDR3 spans 13 residues. CDR1 and CDR2 (germline): MDHEN, SYDVKM. The germline V and J ends were trimmed by 3 bases and 0 bases, with 6 bases remaining between them. CDR3 DNA sequence: TGTGCCAGCAGTTTCCAGCACTCCTACGAGCAGTACGTC. Its protein is CASSFQHSYEQYV.

This clonotype came up a few times. The chain joins TRBV12-5 to TRBJ2-5, with D possibly matching TRBD1 (6 bases). V was cut by 6 bases and J by 5 bases, with 13 bases left in between. The CDR3 runs 13 residues. CDR1 is LGHNT, CDR2 FRNRAP, per germline. CDR3 nucleotides: TGTGCTAGTGGCCCACAGGGATACGAGACCCAGTACTTC. Translation: CASGPQGYETQYF. Drawing the rest from reference TRBV12-5 and TRBJ2-5, the complete variable domain is DARVTQTPRHKVTEMGQEVTMRCQPILGHNTVFWYRQTMMQGLELLAYFRNRAPLDDSGMPKDRFSAEMPDATLATLKIQPSEPRDSAVYFCASGPQGYETQYFGPGTRLLVL.

The chain combines TRBV7-9 with TRBJ2-7, with D possibly being TRBD1 (6 bases). The CDR3 runs 15 residues. The ends were cut back, 4 bases at V and 3 bases at J, with 16 bases in the middle. Germline CDR1 and CDR2: SEHNR and FQNEAQ (reference sequence). The CDR3 is CASSSLGQSNYEQYF. CDR3 nucleotides: TGTGCCAGCAGCTCCCTTGGACAGTCAAACTACGAGCAGTACTTC.

The chain has TRBV2 and TRBJ2-7; TRBD2 matches 10 bases. Germline lookup yields CDR1 SNHLY and CDR2 FYNNEI. The CDR3 is made up of 16 amino acids. V dropped 3 bases and J dropped 4; count of bases not matched to a gene: 9. In DNA, the CDR3 is TGTGCCAGCAGTGACCTAGCGGGGGCCGTCGTGTACGAGCAGTACTTC. Its protein is CASSDLAGAVVYEQYF. The full variable domain, with the rest looked up from reference TRBV2 and TRBJ2-7, is EPEVTQTPSHQVTQMGQEVILRCVPISNHLYFYWYRQILGQKVEFLVSFYNNEISEKSEIFDDQFSVERPDGSNFTLKIRSTKLEDSAMYFCASSDLAGAVVYEQYFGPGTRLTVT.

This chain links TRBV15 with TRBJ1-5; D ambiguous. The CDR3 totals 15 residues. Germline V gene data show CDR1 as LNHNV and CDR2 as YYDKDF (reference sequence). V was clipped by 0 bases and J by 6 bases, with 12 bases between them. The CDR3 loop is CATSRDRSGGQPQHF. The CDR3 DNA is TGTGCCACCAGCAGAGATCGCTCGGGCGGTCAGCCCCAGCATTTT. The complete variable domain, with remaining parts taken from reference TRBV15 and TRBJ1-5, reads DAMVIQNPRYQVTQFGKPVTLSCSQTLNHNVMYWYQQKSSQAPKLLFHYYDKDFNNEADTPDNFQSRRPNTSFCFLDIRSPGLGDTAMYLCATSRDRSGGQPQHFGDGTRLSIL.

Ten or more counts support this clonotype. The chain combines TRBV7-9 with TRBJ2-1; D possibly corresponds to TRBD2 (5 bases). This CDR3 region has 15 residues. V gave up 5 bases and J gave up 1 base, with 12 bases separating them. The germline V gene encodes CDR1 SEHNR and CDR2 FQNEAQ (reference sequence). The CDR3, as DNA: TGTGCCAGCAGCCCCACCGGGGTTTCCTACAATGAGCAGTTCTTC. It translates to CASSPTGVSYNEQFF.

The chain couples TRBV28 to TRBJ1-1, with D unresolved. The V gene's germline CDR1 is MDHEN and CDR2 SYDVKM. The CDR3 extends over 13 amino acids. The V end lost 8 bases, the J end lost 1 base, and 11 bases lay between the germline ends. The CDR3 coding sequence is TGTGCCAGCCGCACCCACCAGAACACTGAAGCTTTCTTT. Residues: CASRTHQNTEAFF.